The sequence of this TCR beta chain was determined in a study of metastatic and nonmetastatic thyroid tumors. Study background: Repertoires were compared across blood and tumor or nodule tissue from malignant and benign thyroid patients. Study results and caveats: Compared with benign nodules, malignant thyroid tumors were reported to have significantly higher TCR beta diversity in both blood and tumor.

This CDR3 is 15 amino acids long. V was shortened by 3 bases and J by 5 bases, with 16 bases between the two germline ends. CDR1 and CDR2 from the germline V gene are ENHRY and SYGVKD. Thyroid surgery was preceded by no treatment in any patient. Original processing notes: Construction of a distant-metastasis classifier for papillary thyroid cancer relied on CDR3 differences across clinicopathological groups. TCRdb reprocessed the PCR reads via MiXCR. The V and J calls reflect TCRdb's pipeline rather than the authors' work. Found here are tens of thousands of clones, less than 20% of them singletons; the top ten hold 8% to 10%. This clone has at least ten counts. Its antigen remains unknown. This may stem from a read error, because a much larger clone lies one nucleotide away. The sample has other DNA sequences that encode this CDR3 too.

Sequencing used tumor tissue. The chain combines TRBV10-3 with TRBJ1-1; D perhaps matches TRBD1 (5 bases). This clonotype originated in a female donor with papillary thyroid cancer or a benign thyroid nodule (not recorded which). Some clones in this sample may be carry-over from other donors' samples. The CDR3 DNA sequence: TGTGCCATCAGTGACATAATAAGGGGCGAAACTGAAGCTTTCTTT. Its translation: CAISDIIRGETEAFF.